Each of the 3 T cell receptor beta chains below was sequenced from the same sample in a study of blood T cells in healthy people across ages. The second PCR ran about 6 to 11 cycles with a sample-barcoded 5' primer and J-beta primers. TCRdb used MiXCR to reprocess the 5' RACE reads, holding one entry per CDR3 protein. This sample has fewer than 1,000,000 distinct CDR3 sequences, with around 50% found just once. The specimen sequenced was blood. All receptors come from a man aged 80 or over in good health.

The J gene is TRBJ2-3, the V gene TRBV6-1; 9 nucleotides align to TRBD2. CDR3 length equals 17 residues. Per the germline V gene, CDR1 is MNHNS and CDR2 is SASEGT. Trimming at V came to 0 bases and at J to 3 bases, leaving 7 bases not matched to a gene. The CDR3 DNA is TGTGCCAGCAGTGAAGCGCCAGCGGGAGGTAGAACAGATACGCAGTATTTT. As protein: CASSEAPAGGRTDTQYF.

This clonotype was seen only a few times. CDR3 bases: TGTGCCAGCAGTTTTGGGCCCAATCAGCCCCAGCATTTT. As protein: CASSFGPNQPQHF. This chain connects TRBV12-3 or TRBV12-4 to TRBJ1-5, with no clear D. The CDR3 contains 13 residues. Trimming removed 3 bases at V and 3 bases at J, with 6 bases between.

The table lists this clonotype with a few counts. The genes are TRBV10-3 and TRBJ1-2, with D perhaps TRBD1 (5 bases). V gave up 5 bases and J gave up 0 bases, with 13 bases separating them. The CDR3 loop spans 15 amino acids. In germline, CDR1 is ENHRY, CDR2 SYGVKD. CDR3 DNA: TGTGCCATCAGTCCCGGGGCAGCCACTAACTATGGCTACACCTTC. It translates to CAISPGAATNYGYTF.